The rows below give T cell receptor beta chains drawn from one sample of a study of T-cell reconstitution after alpha-beta-depleted transplantation in children. MiXCR was run by TCRdb on the PCR reads, yielding one entry per CDR3 protein. The repertoire includes over 200,000 distinct CDR3 sequences, about 11% of them detected once, and 28% sits in the top ten. The sample here was PBMCs, taken before TCRalphabeta/CD19-depleted stem cell transplant. The receptors were sampled from a child younger than two with acute myeloid leukemia, due to receive a stem cell transplant. The CDR3 runs from the conserved cysteine through the conserved F or W. The D gene is left open where the match is weak. Some rows mark clone size as missing; the rest say once, few, many or name a class of expanded clone.

many | - | TRBJ2-7 | TRBV6-5 | CASTKGGLPSYEQYF | TGTGCCAGCACCAAGGGGGGGCTACCCTCCTACGAGCAGTACTTC
many | - | TRBJ1-2 | TRBV29-1 | CSVDVATGDGYTF | TGCAGCGTTGATGTCGCGACCGGCGATGGCTACACCTTC
many | - | TRBJ2-2 | TRBV19 | CASSIRETGELFF | TGTGCCAGTAGTATAAGAGAAACCGGGGAGCTGTTTTTT
many | - | TRBJ1-2 | TRBV20-1 | CSARDTGLYGYTF | TGCAGTGCTAGAGATACGGGACTTTATGGCTACACCTTC
many | TRBD2 | TRBJ2-1 | TRBV2 | CASSVSGRNEQFF | TGTGCCAGCAGTGTGAGCGGGAGAAATGAGCAGTTCTTC
many | - | TRBJ1-4 | TRBV19 | CASSLEGRREEKLFF | TGTGCCAGTAGTTTGGAGGGCAGGCGGGAAGAAAAACTGTTTTTT
many | - | TRBJ1-1 | TRBV7-6 | CASSLERGARAFF | TGTGCCAGCAGCTTAGAACGGGGAGCGAGGGCTTTCTTT
many | TRBD2 | TRBJ2-1 | TRBV29-1 | CSVAGGGAGNEQFF | TGCAGCGTTGCCGGCGGGGGGGCCGGGAATGAGCAGTTCTTC
many | - | TRBJ2-7 | TRBV5-8 | CASSPGTYEQYF | TGTGCCAGCAGCCCGGGGACCTACGAGCAGTACTTC
many | - | TRBJ2-1 | TRBV5-1 | CASTYDRTGYEQFF | TGCGCCAGCACCTATGACAGGACCGGGTATGAGCAGTTCTTC
- | TRBD2 | TRBJ2-1 | TRBV2 | CASRAGTSGTYNEQFF | TGTGCCAGCAGGGCCGGGACTAGCGGAACCTACAATGAGCAGTTCTTC
many | - | TRBJ2-1 | TRBV29-1 | CSVHIPGQSRVNEQFF | TGCAGCGTCCACATACCCGGACAGTCAAGGGTCAATGAGCAGTTCTTC
many | - | TRBJ2-7 | TRBV7-9 | CASSNKGGGFEQYF | TGTGCCAGCAGCAATAAAGGGGGGGGGTTCGAGCAGTACTTC
many | - | TRBJ2-3 | TRBV5-1 | CASSSITSGASTDTQYF | TGCGCCAGCAGCTCGATAACATCGGGAGCTAGCACAGATACGCAGTATTTT
many | - | TRBJ2-2 | TRBV5-1 | CASSLDGRGAGELFF | TGCGCCAGCAGTCTAGACGGGAGAGGTGCCGGGGAGCTGTTTTTT
many | - | TRBJ2-1 | TRBV7-9 | CASSLAEWGYYNEQFF | TGTGCCAGCAGCCTTGCGGAGTGGGGCTACTACAATGAGCAGTTCTTC
many | TRBD2 | TRBJ2-1 | TRBV27 | CASSFQAAGVWYNEQFF | TGTGCCAGCAGTTTCCAGGCTGCGGGAGTATGGTACAATGAGCAGTTCTTC
many | TRBD2 | TRBJ2-7 | TRBV5-4 | CASSKGGREYEQYF | TGTGCCAGCAGCAAAGGCGGGAGGGAATACGAGCAGTACTTC
many | - | TRBJ1-1 | TRBV12-3/TRBV12-4 | CASSTLSRGTEAFF | TGTGCCAGCAGTACTCTATCCCGAGGCACTGAAGCTTTCTTT
many | - | TRBJ2-5 | TRBV29-1 | CSVETGPRETQYF | TGCAGCGTTGAGACCGGGCCTAGGGAGACCCAGTACTTC